This T cell receptor (beta chain) appears in the sequencing data of a study of T cell repertoires in cytomegalovirus infection. TCRdb redid the calling of the reads with MiXCR, one entry per CDR3 protein. Here the sample spans over 300,000 distinct CDR3 sequences, around a tenth being singletons. The clonotype was recovered from a human donor in good health (CMV status not recorded). Some clones in this sample may be carry-over from other donors' samples. Sequencing was performed on PBMCs.

In DNA, the CDR3 is TGTGCCAGCAGCCCGGGAGTGTACCAAGAGACCCAGTACTTC. It codes for CASSPGVYQETQYF. The chain has TRBV5-4 and TRBJ2-5, with D perhaps TRBD2 (6 bases). The V end was cut by 4 bases, the J end by 0 bases, with 10 bases between. Per the germline V gene, CDR1 is SGHNT and CDR2 is YYREEE (reference sequence). The CDR3 is made up of 14 amino acids.